Listed below are T cell receptor beta chains from one sample, sequenced in a study of shared clonotypes between healthy human individuals. The assay was immunoSEQ multiplex PCR, and TCRdb's table has in-frame clones only and misses some. The table records about 2.1 million clones, about 93% of them present only once. The sequenced sample was naive CD8+ T cells from PBMCs. These receptor sequences come from a man younger than 35 in good health. Some clones in this sample may be carry-over from other donors' samples. Both conserved end residues are part of each CDR3. The D gene is left open where the match is weak. A row's size may be missing; if present it is once, few, many or a size class.

clone_size	v_call	d_call	j_call	cdr3_nt	cdr3_aa
NA	TRBV10-3	NA	TRBJ1-2	TGTGCCATCATGGGGACCTATGGCTACACCTTC	CAIMGTYGYTF
NA	TRBV7-9	TRBD1	TRBJ2-2	TGTGCCAGCAGCTTAGGGGACAGGGTATACACCGGGGAGCTGTTTTTT	CASSLGDRVYTGELFF
NA	TRBV7-6	TRBD1	TRBJ1-2	TGTGCCAGCAGCTTAGGCCAGGGGGCGGGCTATGGCTACACCTTC	CASSLGQGAGYGYTF
NA	TRBV27	TRBD1	TRBJ1-5	TGTGCCAGCAGGGAAACAGGGGGCCACAATCAGCCCCAGCATTTT	CASRETGGHNQPQHF
once	TRBV27	TRBD2	TRBJ2-7	TGTGCCAGCAGTTTAGTAGCGGGGTCCTACGAGCAGTACTTC	CASSLVAGSYEQYF
NA	TRBV7-9	NA	TRBJ2-5	TGTGCCAGCAGCTTAGGGACCGAGACCCAGTACTTC	CASSLGTETQYF
NA	TRBV11-2	NA	TRBJ1-4	TGTGCCAGCAGCCCCGGTCCCCGTGGGAGGGATGAAAAACTGTTTTTT	CASSPGPRGRDEKLFF
once	TRBV11-1	NA	TRBJ2-5	TGTGCCAGCAGCTTAGGGGAGCGGATCCAAGAGACCCAGTACTTC	CASSLGERIQETQYF
NA	TRBV7-9	TRBD2	TRBJ2-3	TGTGCCAGCAGCATTAGCGGGAGGGCAGATACGCAGTATTTT	CASSISGRADTQYF
once	TRBV5-8	NA	TRBJ2-7	TGTGCCAGCAGCTTAGGCAGGGCAGAGCAGTACTTC	CASSLGRAEQYF
NA	TRBV10-1	TRBD2	TRBJ2-2	TGCGCCAGCAGTCTGAGGACTAGCGGGCATATGAACATCGGGGAGCTGTTTTTT	CASSLRTSGHMNIGELFF
NA	TRBV7-6	NA	TRBJ2-1	TGTGCCAGCAGCCTGGGACTTGACAATGAGCAGTTCTTC	CASSLGLDNEQFF
NA	TRBV27	NA	TRBJ2-7	TGTGCCAGCAGTAGGGGCCTAGGAGGCCCCGCCGAGCAGTACTTC	CASSRGLGGPAEQYF
NA	TRBV27	NA	TRBJ1-1	TGTGCCAGCAGTTCCTACGCCCCTCCCCGACAGGAAAACACTGAAGCTTTCTTT	CASSSYAPPRQENTEAFF
once	TRBV28	NA	TRBJ2-7	TGTGCCAGCAGTTTGGACCCCGCCTTGGGCGAGCAGTACTTC	CASSLDPALGEQYF
NA	TRBV27	NA	TRBJ2-1	TGTGCCAGCAGTTTATCGGCGGGATGGGTCGTGTACAATGAGCAGTTCTTC	CASSLSAGWVVYNEQFF
NA	TRBV10-3	TRBD2	TRBJ2-1	TGTGCCATCAGCAGGTTGGAGCGGGAGGGCCTGGGTATTGAGCAGTTCTTC	CAISRLEREGLGIEQFF
once	TRBV27	TRBD1	TRBJ1-1	TGTGCCAGCAGTTTTGCGGACAGGGTTTCTAGGACTGAAGCTTTCTTT	CASSFADRVSRTEAFF
NA	TRBV5-4	NA	TRBJ2-1	TGTGCCAGCAGCCACTCGGCCGTTGAGCAGTTCTTC	CASSHSAVEQFF
NA	TRBV6-1	TRBD1	TRBJ2-5	TGTGCCAGCAGTGCCCGGACAGGGCGAGAGACCCAGTACTTC	CASSARTGRETQYF
NA	TRBV29-1	TRBD1	TRBJ2-5	TGCAGCGCTATAGGACAGGGGGAAGAGACCCAGTACTTC	CSAIGQGEETQYF
NA	TRBV28	NA	TRBJ2-4	TGTGCCAGCAGTTTATTTGGCGCCAAAAACATTCAGTACTTC	CASSLFGAKNIQYF